This T cell receptor (beta chain) was identified during a study of cytomegalovirus exposure and HLA in healthy donors. The PCR made use of 60 Vbeta and 13 Jbeta primers. The protocol was immunoSEQ multiplex PCR, while the TCRdb copy is restricted to in-frame clones and leaves out a portion. The table shows approximately 180,000 clones, with around four fifths occurring only once. Trimming stripped 5 bases from V and 2 bases from J, with 8 bases between. This CDR3 has 13 amino acids. Germline values: CDR1 SGHVS, CDR2 FQNEAQ. This clone came up a few times. This chain connects TRBV7-8 to TRBJ2-3; TRBD1 is a possible D gene (5 bases). This TCR derives from a young woman in good health and CMV-seropositive. Sequencing input: PBMCs. This CDR3 reads CASSRGFTDTQYF. In DNA form, the CDR3 reads TGTGCCAGCAGCAGGGGTTTCACAGATACGCAGTATTTT.